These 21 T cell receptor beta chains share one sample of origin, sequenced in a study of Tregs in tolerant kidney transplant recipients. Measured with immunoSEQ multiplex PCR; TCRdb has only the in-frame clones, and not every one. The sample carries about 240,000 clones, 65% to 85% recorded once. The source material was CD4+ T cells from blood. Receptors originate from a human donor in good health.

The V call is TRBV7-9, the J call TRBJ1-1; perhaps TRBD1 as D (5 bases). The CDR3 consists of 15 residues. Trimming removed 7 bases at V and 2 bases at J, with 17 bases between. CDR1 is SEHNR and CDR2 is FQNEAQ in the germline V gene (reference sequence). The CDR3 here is CASTSAGPINTEAFF. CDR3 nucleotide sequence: TGTGCCAGCACTTCAGCGGGACCGATTAACACTGAAGCTTTCTTT.

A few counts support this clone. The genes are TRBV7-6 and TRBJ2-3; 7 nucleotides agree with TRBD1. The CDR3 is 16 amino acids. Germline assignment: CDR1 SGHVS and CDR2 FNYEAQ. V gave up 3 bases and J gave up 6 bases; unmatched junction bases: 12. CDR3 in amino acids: CASSLNGQGVVDTQYF. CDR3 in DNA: TGTGCCAGCAGCTTGAACGGCCAGGGGGTAGTGGATACGCAGTATTTT. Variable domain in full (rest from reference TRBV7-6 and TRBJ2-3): GAGVSQSPRYKVTKRGQDVALRCDPISGHVSLYWYRQALGQGPEFLTYFNYEAQQDKSGLPNDRFSAERPEGSISTLTIQRTEQRDSAMYRCASSLNGQGVVDTQYFGPGTRLTVL.

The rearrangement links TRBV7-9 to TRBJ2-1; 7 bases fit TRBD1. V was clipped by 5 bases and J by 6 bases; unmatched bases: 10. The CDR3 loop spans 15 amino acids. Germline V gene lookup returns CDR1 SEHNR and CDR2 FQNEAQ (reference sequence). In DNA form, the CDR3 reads TGTGCCAGCAGCGAAAGACAGGGTAATATCAATGAGCAGTTCTTC. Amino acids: CASSERQGNINEQFF.

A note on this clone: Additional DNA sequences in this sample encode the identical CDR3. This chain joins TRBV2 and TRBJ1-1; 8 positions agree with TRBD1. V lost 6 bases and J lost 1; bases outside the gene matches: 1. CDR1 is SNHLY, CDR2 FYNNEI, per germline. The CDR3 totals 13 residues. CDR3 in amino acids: CASSGQGNTEAFF. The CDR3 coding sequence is TGTGCCAGCAGCGGACAGGGGAACACTGAAGCTTTCTTT. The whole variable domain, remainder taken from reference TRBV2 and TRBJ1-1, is EPEVTQTPSHQVTQMGQEVILRCVPISNHLYFYWYRQILGQKVEFLVSFYNNEISEKSEIFDDQFSVERPDGSNFTLKIRSTKLEDSAMYFCASSGQGNTEAFFGQGTRLTVV.

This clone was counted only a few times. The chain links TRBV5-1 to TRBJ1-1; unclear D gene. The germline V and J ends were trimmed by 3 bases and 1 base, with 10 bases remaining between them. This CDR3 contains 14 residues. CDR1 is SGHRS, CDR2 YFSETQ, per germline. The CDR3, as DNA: TGCGCCAGCAGCTCCGTGGCGGGGAACACTGAAGCTTTCTTT. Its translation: CASSSVAGNTEAFF.

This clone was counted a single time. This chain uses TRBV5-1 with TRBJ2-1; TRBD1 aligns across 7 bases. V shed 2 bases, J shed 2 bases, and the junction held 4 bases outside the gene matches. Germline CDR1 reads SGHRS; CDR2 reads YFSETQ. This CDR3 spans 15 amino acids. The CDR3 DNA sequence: TGCGCCAGCAGCTTAGGGACAGCCACCTACAATGAGCAGTTCTTC. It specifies CASSLGTATYNEQFF.

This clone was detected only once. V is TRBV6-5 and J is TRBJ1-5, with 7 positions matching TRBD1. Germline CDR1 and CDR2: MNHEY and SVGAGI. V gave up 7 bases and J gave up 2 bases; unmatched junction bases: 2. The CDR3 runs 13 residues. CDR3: CASTDRGNQPQHF. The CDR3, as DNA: TGTGCCAGCACCGACAGGGGCAATCAGCCCCAGCATTTT.

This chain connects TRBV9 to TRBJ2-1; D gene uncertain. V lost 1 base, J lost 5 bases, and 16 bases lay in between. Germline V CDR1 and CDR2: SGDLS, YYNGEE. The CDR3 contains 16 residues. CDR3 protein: CASSVLPGRNDNEQFF. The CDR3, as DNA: TGTGCCAGCAGCGTACTTCCTGGGCGGAACGACAATGAGCAGTTCTTC.

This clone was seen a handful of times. For the CDR3, the DNA is TGTGCCAGTAGTATCGGGGGCAACTATGGCTACACCTTC. It specifies CASSIGGNYGYTF. V is TRBV19 and J is TRBJ1-2, with D maybe TRBD1 (6 bases). Germline loops: CDR1 LNHDA, CDR2 SQIVND (reference sequence). This CDR3 has 13 amino acids. Trimming left V 3 bases short and J 2 bases short, with 7 bases between.

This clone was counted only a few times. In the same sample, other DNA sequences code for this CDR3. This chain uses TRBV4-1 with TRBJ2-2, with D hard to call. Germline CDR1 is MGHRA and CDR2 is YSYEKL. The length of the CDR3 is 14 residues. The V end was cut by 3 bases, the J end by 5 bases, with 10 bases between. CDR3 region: CASSHPPQTGELFF. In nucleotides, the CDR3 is TGCGCCAGCAGCCACCCACCTCAGACCGGGGAGCTGTTTTTT.

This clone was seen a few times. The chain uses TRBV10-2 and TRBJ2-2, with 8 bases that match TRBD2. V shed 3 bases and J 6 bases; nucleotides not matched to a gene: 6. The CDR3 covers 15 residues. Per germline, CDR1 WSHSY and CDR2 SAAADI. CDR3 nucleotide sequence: TGCGCCAGCAGTGATAGTCTAGCGGGCTCCGGGGAGCTGTTTTTT. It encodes CASSDSLAGSGELFF.

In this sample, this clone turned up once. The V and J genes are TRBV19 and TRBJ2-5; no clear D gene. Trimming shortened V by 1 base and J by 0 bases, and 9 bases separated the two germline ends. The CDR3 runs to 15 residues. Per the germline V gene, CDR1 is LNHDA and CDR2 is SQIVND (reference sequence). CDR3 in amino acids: CASSIASDHQETQYF. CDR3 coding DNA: TGTGCCAGTAGTATAGCGAGTGACCACCAAGAGACCCAGTACTTC. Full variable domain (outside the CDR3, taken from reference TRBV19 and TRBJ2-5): DGGITQSPKYLFRKEGQNVTLSCEQNLNHDAMYWYRQDPGQGLRLIYYSQIVNDFQKGDIAEGYSVSREKKESFPLTVTSAQKNPTAFYLCASSIASDHQETQYFGPGTRLLVL.

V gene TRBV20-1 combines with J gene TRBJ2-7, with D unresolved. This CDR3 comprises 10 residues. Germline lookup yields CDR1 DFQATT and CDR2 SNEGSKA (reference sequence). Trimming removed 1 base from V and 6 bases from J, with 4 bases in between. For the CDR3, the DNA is TGCAGTGCTAGAGCCGGCGAGCAGTACTTC. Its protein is CSARAGEQYF.

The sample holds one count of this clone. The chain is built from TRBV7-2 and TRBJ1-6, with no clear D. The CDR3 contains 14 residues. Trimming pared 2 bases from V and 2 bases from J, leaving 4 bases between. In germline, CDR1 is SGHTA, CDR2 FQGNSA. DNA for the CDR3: TGTGCCAGCAGCTTACACACCTATAATTCACCCCTCCACTTT. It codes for CASSLHTYNSPLHF.

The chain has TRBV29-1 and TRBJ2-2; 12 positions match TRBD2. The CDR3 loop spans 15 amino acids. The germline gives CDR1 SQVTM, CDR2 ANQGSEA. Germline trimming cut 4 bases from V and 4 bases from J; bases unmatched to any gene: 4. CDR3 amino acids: CSVGASGRGTGELFF. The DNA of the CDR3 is TGCAGCGTTGGGGCTAGCGGGAGGGGCACCGGGGAGCTGTTTTTT.

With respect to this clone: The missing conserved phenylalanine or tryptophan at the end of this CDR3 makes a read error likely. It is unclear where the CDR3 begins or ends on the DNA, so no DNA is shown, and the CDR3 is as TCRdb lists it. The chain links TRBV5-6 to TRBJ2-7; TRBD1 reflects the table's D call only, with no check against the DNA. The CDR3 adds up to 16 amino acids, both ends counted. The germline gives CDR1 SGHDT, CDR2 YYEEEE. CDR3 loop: CASSRTGTGKSSGPIP.

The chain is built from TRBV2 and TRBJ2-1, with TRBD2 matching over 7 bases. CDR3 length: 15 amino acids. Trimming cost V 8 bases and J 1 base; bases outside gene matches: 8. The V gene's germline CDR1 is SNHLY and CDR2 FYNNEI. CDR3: CASDRGVESYNEQFF. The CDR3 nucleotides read TGTGCCAGCGATCGGGGGGTCGAATCCTACAATGAGCAGTTCTTC.

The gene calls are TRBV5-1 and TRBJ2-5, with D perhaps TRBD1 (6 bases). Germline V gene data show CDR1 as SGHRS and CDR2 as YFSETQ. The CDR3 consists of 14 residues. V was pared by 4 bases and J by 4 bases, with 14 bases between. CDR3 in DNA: TGCGCCAGCAGCCCCCCAGGGGTCGGAGAGACCCAGTACTTC. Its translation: CASSPPGVGETQYF.

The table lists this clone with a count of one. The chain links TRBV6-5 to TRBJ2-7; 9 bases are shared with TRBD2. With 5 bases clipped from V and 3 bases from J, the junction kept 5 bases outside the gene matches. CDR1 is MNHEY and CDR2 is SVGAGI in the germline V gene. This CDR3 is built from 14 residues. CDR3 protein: CASSAREGFYEQYF. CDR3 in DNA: TGTGCCAGCAGTGCGCGGGAGGGCTTCTACGAGCAGTACTTC.

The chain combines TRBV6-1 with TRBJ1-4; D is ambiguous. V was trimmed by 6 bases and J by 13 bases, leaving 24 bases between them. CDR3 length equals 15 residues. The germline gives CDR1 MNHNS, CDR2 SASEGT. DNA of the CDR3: TGTGCCAGCAGCGGCTCCGGGTTTCCTAACCATGGACTGTTTTTT. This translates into CASSGSGFPNHGLFF.

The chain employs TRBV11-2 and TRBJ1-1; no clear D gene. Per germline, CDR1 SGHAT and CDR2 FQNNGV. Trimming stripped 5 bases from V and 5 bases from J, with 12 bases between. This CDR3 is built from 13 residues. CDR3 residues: CASSMGLRTEAFF. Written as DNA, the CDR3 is TGTGCCAGCAGCATGGGCTTGAGGACTGAAGCTTTCTTT. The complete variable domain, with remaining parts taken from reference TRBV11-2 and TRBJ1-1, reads EAGVAQSPRYKIIEKRQSVAFWCNPISGHATLYWYQQILGQGPKLLIQFQNNGVVDDSQLPKDRFSAERLKGVDSTLKIQPAKLEDSAVYLCASSMGLRTEAFFGQGTRLTVV.